The T cell receptor beta chain under discussion was sequenced for a study of blood T cell repertoires in COVID-19 (dated by TCRdb to about 2020). Notes on the research overall: The collaborator samples originated in the United States, Italy and Spain and spanned the acute and convalescent phases of COVID-19. The material from the prospective study consisted of cDNA or gDNA derived from T cells, B-cell-depleted T cells, or PBMCs. Deeply sampled blood TCRbeta repertoires from subjects exposed to, actively infected with, or recovered from COVID-19 were included in the dataset. A freely available public database, intended as a resource for researchers studying the immune response to SARS-CoV-2, is where the repertoires were released. Samples were obtained from the ongoing ImmuneRACE study (first 160 participants) and from 1,254 subjects provided by 6 global collaborators. Sample metadata almost always included a de-identified subject ID, COVID-19 status, age in years and sex. Where available, HLA class I and class II types were taken from metadata supplied by the sample provider and were not determined by assay-based typing.

For this clone: Its antigen is still unknown. Base qualities are not recorded, but no much larger clone differs from it by a single base.

What the study reported, not specific to this receptor: How much clinical and demographic metadata was included differed by source and by participant, and the metadata was provided uncurated.

From the germline V gene, CDR1 is SGHRS and CDR2 is YFSETQ. The CDR3 measures 14 amino acids from cysteine to phenylalanine. The only DNA kept is the CDR3, 42 bases in frame from the first base. V has 4 bases trimmed and J has 9 bases trimmed; junction bases matching no gene number 8. One collaborating source in Seattle enrolled patients while the patients were actively infected and followed the patients over time throughout the course of disease. Collaborating institutions collected whole blood in K2EDTA tubes following their own protocols. For TCRbeta analysis, collaborators shipped samples in one of three forms: frozen whole blood, isolated PBMCs, or DNA extracted from either of those sample types. TCRbeta CDR3 regions were amplified from genomic DNA by means of the immunoSEQ Assay, a bias-controlled multiplex PCR. The source study handled its data this way. Nucleated cell counts per sample were estimated from amplification of reference gene primers within the assay. To quantify the absolute abundance of each unique TCRbeta CDR3 rearrangement, sequence reads were collapsed and filtered. For each sample, productive Simpson clonality was calculated as the square root of Simpson's diversity index over productive rearrangements. In its TCRdb copy, this immuneACCESS table keeps in-frame sequences only and misses some clones. Where compared with another copy, unresolved V genes explain less than half of these, and the others have no known cause. V, J and clone size are those of that table, while D and trimming were read from the DNA. This sample is represented by 150,000 or so clones; about 90% of them were singletons. The top ten hold roughly 4.8% of the sample.

The sequenced material came from peripheral blood. The origin of this receptor is a man aged 30 to 45 with COVID-19, enrolled during active disease. The chain employs TRBV5-1 and TRBJ2-4, with 9 bases in between that match TRBD2. The CDR3 sequence is CASSPAAGGGIQYF. The sequenced DNA is TGCGCCAGCAGCCCGGCGGCGGGGGGGGGCATTCAGTACTTC.